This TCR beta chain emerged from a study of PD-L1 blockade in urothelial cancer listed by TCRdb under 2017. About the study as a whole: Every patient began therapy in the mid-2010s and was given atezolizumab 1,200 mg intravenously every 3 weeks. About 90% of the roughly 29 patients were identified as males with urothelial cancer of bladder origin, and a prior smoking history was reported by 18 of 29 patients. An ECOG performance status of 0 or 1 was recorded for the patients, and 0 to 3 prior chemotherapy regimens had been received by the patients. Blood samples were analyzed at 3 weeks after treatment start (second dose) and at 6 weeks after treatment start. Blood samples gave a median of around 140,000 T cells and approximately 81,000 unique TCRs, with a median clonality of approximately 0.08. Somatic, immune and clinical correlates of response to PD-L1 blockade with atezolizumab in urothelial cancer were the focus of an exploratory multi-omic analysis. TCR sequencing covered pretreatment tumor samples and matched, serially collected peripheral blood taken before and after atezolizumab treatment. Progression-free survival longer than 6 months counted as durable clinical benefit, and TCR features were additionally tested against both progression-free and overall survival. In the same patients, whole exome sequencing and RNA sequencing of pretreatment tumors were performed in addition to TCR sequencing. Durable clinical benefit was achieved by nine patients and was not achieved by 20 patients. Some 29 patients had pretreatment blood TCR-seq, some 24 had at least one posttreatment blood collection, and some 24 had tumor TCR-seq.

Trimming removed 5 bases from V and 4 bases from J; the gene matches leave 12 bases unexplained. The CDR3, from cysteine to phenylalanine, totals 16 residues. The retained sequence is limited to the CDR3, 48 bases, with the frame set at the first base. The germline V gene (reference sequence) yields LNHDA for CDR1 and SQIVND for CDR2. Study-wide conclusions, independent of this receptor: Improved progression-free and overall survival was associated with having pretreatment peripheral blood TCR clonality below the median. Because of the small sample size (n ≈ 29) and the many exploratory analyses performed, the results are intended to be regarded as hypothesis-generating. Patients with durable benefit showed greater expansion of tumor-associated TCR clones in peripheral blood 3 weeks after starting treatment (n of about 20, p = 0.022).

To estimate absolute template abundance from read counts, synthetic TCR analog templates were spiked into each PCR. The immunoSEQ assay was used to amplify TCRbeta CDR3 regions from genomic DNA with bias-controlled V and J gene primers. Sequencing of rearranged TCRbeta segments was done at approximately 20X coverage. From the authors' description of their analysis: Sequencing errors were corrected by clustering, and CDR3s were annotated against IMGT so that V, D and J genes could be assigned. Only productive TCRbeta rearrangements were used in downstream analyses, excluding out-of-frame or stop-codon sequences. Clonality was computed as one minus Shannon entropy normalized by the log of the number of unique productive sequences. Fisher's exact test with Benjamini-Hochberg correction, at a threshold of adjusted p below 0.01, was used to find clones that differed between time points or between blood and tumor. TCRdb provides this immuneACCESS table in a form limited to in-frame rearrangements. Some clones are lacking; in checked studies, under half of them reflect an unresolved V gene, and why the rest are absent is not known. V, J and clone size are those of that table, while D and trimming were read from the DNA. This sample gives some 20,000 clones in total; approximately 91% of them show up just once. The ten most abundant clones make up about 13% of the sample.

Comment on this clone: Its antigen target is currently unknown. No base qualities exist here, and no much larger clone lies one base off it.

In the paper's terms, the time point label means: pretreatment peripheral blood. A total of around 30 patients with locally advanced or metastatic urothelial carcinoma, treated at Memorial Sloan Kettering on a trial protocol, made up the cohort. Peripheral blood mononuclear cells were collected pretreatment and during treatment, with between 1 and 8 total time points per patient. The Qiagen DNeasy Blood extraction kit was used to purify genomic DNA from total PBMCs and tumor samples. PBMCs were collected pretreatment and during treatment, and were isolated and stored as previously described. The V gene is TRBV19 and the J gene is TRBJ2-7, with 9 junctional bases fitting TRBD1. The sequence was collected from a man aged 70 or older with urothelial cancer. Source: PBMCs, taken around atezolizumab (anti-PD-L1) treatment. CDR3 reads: CASSQTGGISGYEQYF. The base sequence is TGTGCCAGTAGTCAGACAGGGGGAATCTCTGGGTACGAGCAGTACTTC.